The T cell receptor (beta chain) described here comes from a study of blood T cell repertoires in COVID-19. Overall study context: The analysed material was cDNA or gDNA that came from T cells, B-cell-depleted T cells, or PBMCs.

In the original processing: Estimates of nucleated cell counts were drawn from the amplification of reference gene primers. Here immunoSEQ multiplex PCR was the method, and the copy in TCRdb shows in-frame clones only, minus some. For V, J and clone size, that table is used; D and trimming come from the DNA. The data show around 370,000 clones, with approximately 90% seen just once and roughly 3.4% held by the top ten. Sequenced sample: peripheral blood. This clonotype was obtained from a woman younger than 35 who had recovered from COVID-19.

CDR3 sequence: CASSLVQGYNGELFF. As DNA, the CDR3 is TGTGCCAGCAGCTTAGTCCAGGGTTACAACGGGGAGCTGTTTTTT. The chain is built from TRBV11-3 and TRBJ2-2, with D possibly matching TRBD1 (5 bases). CDR1 and CDR2 (germline): SGHNT, YENEEA. The CDR3 sequence is 15 residues long. V lost 1 base and J lost 7, with 13 bases in between. The whole variable domain, filled in from reference TRBV11-3 and TRBJ2-2, reads EAGVVQSPRYKIIEKKQPVAFWCNPISGHNTLYWYLQNLGQGPELLIRYENEEAVDDSQLPKDRFSAERLKGVDSTLKIQPAELGDSAVYLCASSLVQGYNGELFFGEGSRLTVL.